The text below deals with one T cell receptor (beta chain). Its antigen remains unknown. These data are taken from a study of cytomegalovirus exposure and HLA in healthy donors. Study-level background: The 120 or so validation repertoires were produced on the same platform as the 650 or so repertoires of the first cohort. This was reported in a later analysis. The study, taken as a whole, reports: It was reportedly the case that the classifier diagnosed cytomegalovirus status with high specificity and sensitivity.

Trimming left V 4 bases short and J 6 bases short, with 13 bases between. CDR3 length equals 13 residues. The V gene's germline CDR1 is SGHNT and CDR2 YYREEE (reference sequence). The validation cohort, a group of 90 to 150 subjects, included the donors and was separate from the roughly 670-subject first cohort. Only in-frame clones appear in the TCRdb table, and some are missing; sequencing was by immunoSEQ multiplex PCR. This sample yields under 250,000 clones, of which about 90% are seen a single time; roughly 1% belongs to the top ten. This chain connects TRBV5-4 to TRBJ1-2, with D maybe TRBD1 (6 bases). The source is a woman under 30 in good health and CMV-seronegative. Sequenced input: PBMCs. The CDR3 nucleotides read TGTGCCAGCAGCCCCGGGACACAAAATGGCTACACCTTC. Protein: CASSPGTQNGYTF.